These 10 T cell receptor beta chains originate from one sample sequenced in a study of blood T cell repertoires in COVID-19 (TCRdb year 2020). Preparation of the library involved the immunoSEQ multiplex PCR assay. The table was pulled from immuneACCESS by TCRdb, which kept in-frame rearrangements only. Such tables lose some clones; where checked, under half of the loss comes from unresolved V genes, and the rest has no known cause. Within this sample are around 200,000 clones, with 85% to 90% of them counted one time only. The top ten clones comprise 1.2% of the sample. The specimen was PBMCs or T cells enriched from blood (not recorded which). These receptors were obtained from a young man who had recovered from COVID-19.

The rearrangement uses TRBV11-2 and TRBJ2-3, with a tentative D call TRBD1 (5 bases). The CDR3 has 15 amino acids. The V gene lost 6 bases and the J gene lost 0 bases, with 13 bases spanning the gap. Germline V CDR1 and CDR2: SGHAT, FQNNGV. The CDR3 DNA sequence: TGTGCCAGCAGGGACACTTCCTCTAGCACAGATACGCAGTATTTT. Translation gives CASRDTSSSTDTQYF. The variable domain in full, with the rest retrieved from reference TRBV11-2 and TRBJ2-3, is EAGVAQSPRYKIIEKRQSVAFWCNPISGHATLYWYQQILGQGPKLLIQFQNNGVVDDSQLPKDRFSAERLKGVDSTLKIQPAKLEDSAVYLCASRDTSSSTDTQYFGPGTRLTVL.

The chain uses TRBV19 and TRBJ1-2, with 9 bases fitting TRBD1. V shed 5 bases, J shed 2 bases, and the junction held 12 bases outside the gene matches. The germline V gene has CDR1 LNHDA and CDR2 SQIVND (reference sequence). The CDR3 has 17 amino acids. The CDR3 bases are TGTGCCAGTAGTCAGCTAGCGGCCGGGACAGGGAACTATGGCTACACCTTC. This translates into CASSQLAAGTGNYGYTF. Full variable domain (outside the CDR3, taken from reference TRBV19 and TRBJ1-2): DGGITQSPKYLFRKEGQNVTLSCEQNLNHDAMYWYRQDPGQGLRLIYYSQIVNDFQKGDIAEGYSVSREKKESFPLTVTSAQKNPTAFYLCASSQLAAGTGNYGYTFGSGTRLTVV.

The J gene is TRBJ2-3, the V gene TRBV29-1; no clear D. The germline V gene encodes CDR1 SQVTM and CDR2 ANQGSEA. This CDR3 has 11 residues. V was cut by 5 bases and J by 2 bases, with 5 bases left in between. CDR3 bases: TGCAGCGTTTACACCACAGATACGCAGTATTTT. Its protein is CSVYTTDTQYF.

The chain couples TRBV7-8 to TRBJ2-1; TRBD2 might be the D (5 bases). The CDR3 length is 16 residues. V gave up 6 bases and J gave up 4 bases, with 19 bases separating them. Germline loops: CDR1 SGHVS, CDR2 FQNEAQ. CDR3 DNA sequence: TGTGCCAGCAGGCAAGTCGGACGGACTCGATACAATGAGCAGTTCTTC. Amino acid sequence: CASRQVGRTRYNEQFF.

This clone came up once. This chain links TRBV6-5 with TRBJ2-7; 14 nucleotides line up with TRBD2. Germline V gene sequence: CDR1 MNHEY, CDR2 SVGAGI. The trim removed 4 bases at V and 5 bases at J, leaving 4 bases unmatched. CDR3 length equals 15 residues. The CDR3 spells CASSSGLAGADEQYF. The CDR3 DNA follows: TGTGCCAGCAGTTCGGGACTAGCGGGAGCAGACGAGCAGTACTTC.

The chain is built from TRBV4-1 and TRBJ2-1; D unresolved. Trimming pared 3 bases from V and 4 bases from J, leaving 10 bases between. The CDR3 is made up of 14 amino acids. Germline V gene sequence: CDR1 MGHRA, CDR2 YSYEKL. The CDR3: CASSHTRDYNEQFF. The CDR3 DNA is TGCGCCAGCAGCCACACGCGTGATTACAATGAGCAGTTCTTC.

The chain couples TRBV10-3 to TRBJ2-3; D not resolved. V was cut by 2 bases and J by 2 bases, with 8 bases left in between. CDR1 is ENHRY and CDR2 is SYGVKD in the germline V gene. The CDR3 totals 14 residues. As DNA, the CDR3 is TGTGCCATCAGTGAGGATCGCGACACAGATACGCAGTATTTT. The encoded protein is CAISEDRDTDTQYF.

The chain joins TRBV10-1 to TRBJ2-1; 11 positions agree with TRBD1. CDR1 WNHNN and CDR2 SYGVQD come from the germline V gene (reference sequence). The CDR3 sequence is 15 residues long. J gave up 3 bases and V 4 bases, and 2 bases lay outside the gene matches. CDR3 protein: CASSGGTGGYNEQFF. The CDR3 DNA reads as TGCGCCAGCAGTGGTGGGACAGGGGGCTACAATGAGCAGTTCTTC.

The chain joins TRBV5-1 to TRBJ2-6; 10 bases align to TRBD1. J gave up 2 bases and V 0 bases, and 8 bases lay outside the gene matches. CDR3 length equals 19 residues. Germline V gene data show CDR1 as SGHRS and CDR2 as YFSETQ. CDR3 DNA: TGCGCCAGCAGCTTGGGGGACAGGGGATATCGACCTGGGGCCAACGTCCTGACTTTC. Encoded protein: CASSLGDRGYRPGANVLTF.

In DNA form, the CDR3 reads TGTGCTAGTGGTTTGTCGACAGGTGAAGCTTTCTTT. Amino acid sequence: CASGLSTGEAFF. The chain couples TRBV12-5 to TRBJ1-1; D perhaps matches TRBD1 (6 bases). CDR3 length equals 12 residues. Between the trimmed V and J ends, which lost 2 bases and 7 bases, there was a span of 8 bases. Germline CDR1 reads LGHNT; CDR2 reads FRNRAP.